A single T cell receptor beta chain is shown here with its context. Taking its sample share into account, this clone is medium-sized (0.01 to 0.1%). Which antigen it targets is not known. No quality values exist for individual bases; no much larger clone is one base distant. The CDR3 measures 14 amino acids from cysteine to phenylalanine. Only the CDR3 portion is preserved as DNA: 42 bases, with reading frame beginning at the first base. CDR1 and CDR2, per the germline V gene, are SGHRS and YFSETQ. Unmatched junction bases come to 0, with V trimmed by 0 bases and J by 2 bases. No treatment had been received by any patient before thyroid surgery. Patient clinical samples collected from about 2011 to 2019 were retrospectively analysed using T-cell receptor beta sequencing. Libraries were made using PCR. Instrument on record: Illumina HiSeq 4000. High-throughput sequencing was used to profile the TCR beta-chain CDR3 region of every patient. Processing in the source paper ran as follows. Drawing on CDR3 differences between clinicopathological groups, the researchers built a classifier meant to tell apart patients with distant-metastatic papillary thyroid cancer. Repertoire diversity was assessed with the Shannon index, and tumor-blood repertoire similarity with the Morisita-Horn index. TCRdb passed the public sequencing reads through fastp at Q25 and MiXCR, retaining productive beta sequences. The V and J calls shown here were made by TCRdb, not taken from the authors' results. Here the sample has roughly 14,000 clones; around 36% occur a single time. Of the sample, around 7% falls within the top ten clones.

The source of the sample is a study of metastatic and nonmetastatic thyroid tumors (dated by TCRdb to 2020 to 2022). With respect to the entire study: Repertoires from peripheral blood and from tumor or nodule tissue samples of malignant and benign thyroid patients were compared. Summary of the overall study and its limitations: In both blood and tumor samples, TCR beta diversity was reported to be significantly higher in malignant tumors than in benign nodules.

This sequence was found in a female donor with papillary thyroid cancer or a benign thyroid nodule (not recorded which). Some clones in this sample may be carry-over from other donors' samples. The receptor chain draws on TRBV5-1 and TRBJ2-7, with 9 bases matching TRBD1. Sequenced: tumor tissue. The DNA sequence reads TGCGCCAGCAGCTTGGGGGACAGGGCCTACGAGCAGTACTTC. Translation gives CASSLGDRAYEQYF.